This T cell receptor beta chain was documented in a study of blood T cell repertoires in COVID-19. Per the germline V gene, CDR1 is SGDLS and CDR2 is YYNGEE. Trimming left V 8 bases short and J 1 base short, with 15 bases between. This CDR3 spans 14 amino acids. This clone was counted between two and nine times. Profiled with immunoSEQ multiplex PCR; TCRdb holds only in-frame clones, not every one. The sample consists of 150,000 to 200,000 clones, over 80% of them appearing once. The study drew participants aged about 18 to 95 years from about two dozen US areas. Those designated as exposed participants met a COVID-19 case within 2 weeks before study entry.

Sequenced: PBMCs or T cells enriched from blood (not recorded which). The source is a man between 70 and 80 years old who had been exposed to COVID-19. The V call is TRBV9, the J call TRBJ1-1, with D possibly matching TRBD1 (6 bases). The CDR3 is CASPTGKENTEAFF. The CDR3 DNA reads as TGTGCCAGTCCTACAGGGAAGGAGAACACTGAAGCTTTCTTT.